These 30 T cell receptor beta chains originate from one sample sequenced in a study of cytomegalovirus exposure and HLA in healthy donors. 13 Jbeta primers and 60 Vbeta primers were used for the PCR. The method was immunoSEQ multiplex PCR; TCRdb's version includes in-frame clones alone and lacks a portion of them. The sample includes 200,000 or so clones, over 80% of them seen just once. The sample was PBMCs. The receptor set was obtained from a man under 40 in good health and CMV-seronegative.

V is TRBV11-2 and J is TRBJ2-2, with D maybe TRBD1 (5 bases). Germline CDR1 and CDR2: SGHAT and FQNNGV. V gave up 7 bases and J gave up 8 bases, with 17 bases separating them. The CDR3 is 14 residues long. The CDR3 DNA reads TGTGCCAGCACCTCCCTGATGGGGCCGGGGGAGCTGTTTTTT. Its translation is CASTSLMGPGELFF.

This clone was counted only a few times. The rearrangement links TRBV5-1 to TRBJ2-5, with D possibly matching TRBD1 (5 bases). The germline V gene has CDR1 SGHRS and CDR2 YFSETQ. The CDR3 consists of 14 residues. Trimming took 4 bases from V and 2 from J, leaving 12 bases between them. The CDR3 DNA follows: TGCGCCAGCAGCCTTGGGGCCAGGCAAGAGACCCAGTACTTC. It is translated as CASSLGARQETQYF.

V and J are TRBV27 and TRBJ1-4; D remains unclear. Germline CDR1 is MNHEY and CDR2 is SMNVEV (reference sequence). This CDR3 is built from 14 residues. Trimming removed 6 bases at V and 4 bases at J, with 12 bases between. The CDR3 nucleotides are TGTGCCAGCAGAGAGGTAGATGGTAATGAAAAACTGTTTTTT. Translated, it gives CASREVDGNEKLFF.

The CDR3 coding sequence is TGCAGCGTTGAAAAAGCGGGAAGGCACAATGAGCAGTTCTTC. This encodes CSVEKAGRHNEQFF. The V call is TRBV29-1, the J call TRBJ2-1; the match to TRBD2 covers 7 bases. After removal of 2 bases from V and 5 bases from J, the junction contained 6 bases not matched to a gene. The CDR3 has 14 amino acids. The V gene's germline CDR1 is SQVTM and CDR2 ANQGSEA.

This clone was seen just once. V gene TRBV11-2 combines with J gene TRBJ2-7; TRBD1 is a possible D gene (6 bases). The CDR3 has 16 residues. The germline gives CDR1 SGHAT, CDR2 FQNNGV. V was cut by 5 bases and J by 4 bases, with 21 bases left in between. The chain's CDR3 is CASSPIKGGDQYEQYF. Written as DNA, the CDR3 is TGTGCCAGCAGCCCGATCAAAGGGGGAGATCAGTACGAGCAGTACTTC.

The CDR3 coding sequence is TGTGCCAGCAGCTTGGCCGGCACAGATACGCAGTATTTT. This gives the protein CASSLAGTDTQYF. The chain has TRBV5-6 and TRBJ2-3; no clear D gene. V dropped 0 bases and J dropped 1 base, with 3 bases sitting between them. The CDR3 runs 13 residues. Germline V CDR1 and CDR2: SGHDT, YYEEEE.

There are a few counts of this clone. CDR3 in amino acids: CASSEAGVNDYEQYF. The CDR3 nucleotides read TGTGCCAGCAGTGAGGCAGGGGTTAATGACTACGAGCAGTACTTC. This chain joins TRBV2 and TRBJ2-7; perhaps TRBD1 as D (6 bases). Germline values: CDR1 SNHLY, CDR2 FYNNEI. Trimming took off 3 bases at V and 3 bases at J, with 15 bases between the two ends. The CDR3 is made up of 15 amino acids.

The rearrangement joins TRBV5-1 to TRBJ2-3, with D perhaps TRBD2 (5 bases). CDR1 is SGHRS and CDR2 is YFSETQ in the germline V gene. V lost 1 base to trimming and J lost 2 bases, with 8 bases between them. This CDR3 is 14 amino acids long. The CDR3 protein is CASSLRGNTDTQYF. CDR3 bases: TGCGCCAGCAGCTTGCGGGGAAACACAGATACGCAGTATTTT.

In its sample, this clone was seen once. The J gene is TRBJ1-5, the V gene TRBV28; no firm D call. The CDR3 length is 14 residues. Germline CDR1 reads MDHEN; CDR2 reads SYDVKM. Trimming shortened V by 3 bases and J by 2 bases, and 8 bases separated the two germline ends. CDR3 protein: CASSFLVGNQPQHF. The CDR3 DNA reads TGTGCCAGCAGTTTTTTGGTAGGCAATCAGCCCCAGCATTTT.

Worth noting for this clone: This specimen includes other DNA sequences encoding the same CDR3. The V and J genes are TRBV7-2 and TRBJ1-1; no firm D call. This CDR3 comprises 14 residues. Trimming cost V 6 bases and J 11 bases, with 22 bases left between them. The germline V gene has CDR1 SGHTA and CDR2 FQGNSA. The CDR3 bases are TGTGCCAGCAGTCCGTTCAACCACGCTGGAGGGGCTTTCTTT. Residues: CASSPFNHAGGAFF.

This clone was picked up a small number of times. The V and J genes are TRBV28 and TRBJ2-1; TRBD1 agrees at 9 bases. V was pared by 5 bases and J by 3 bases, with 8 bases of the junction left unmatched. Germline lookup yields CDR1 MDHEN and CDR2 SYDVKM. CDR3 length equals 16 residues. CDR3 loop: CASSVTGGRYYNEQFF. The CDR3 DNA reads as TGTGCCAGCAGTGTAACAGGGGGCAGATACTACAATGAGCAGTTCTTC.

In its sample, this clone was seen a few times. V gene TRBV6-5 combines with J gene TRBJ1-1; 11 bases are a match to TRBD1. The J segment lost 7 bases and the V segment lost 6 bases, leaving 7 bases of the junction unmatched. The CDR3 runs to 14 residues. Germline CDR1 MNHEY, CDR2 SVGAGI. The CDR3 nucleotides read TGTGCCAGCAGCCTGGACAGGGGGCTTGGTGAAGCTTTCTTT. This encodes CASSLDRGLGEAFF.

CDR3 sequence: CASRLGGVQYF. CDR3 in DNA: TGTGCCAGCAGGCTAGGGGGGGTTCAGTACTTC. The rearrangement links TRBV25-1 to TRBJ2-4, with D maybe TRBD2 (7 bases). Trimming shortened V by 6 bases and J by 11 bases, and 11 bases separated the two germline ends. Germline assignment: CDR1 MGHDK and CDR2 SYGVNS. The CDR3 sequence is 11 residues long.

The chain is built from TRBV28 and TRBJ2-3; 10 nucleotides line up with TRBD2. The V gene's germline CDR1 is MDHEN and CDR2 SYDVKM. The CDR3 covers 16 residues. V gave up 3 bases and J gave up 5 bases; unmatched junction bases: 8. The CDR3 protein is CASSFQAGGPLDTQYF. CDR3 in DNA: TGTGCCAGCAGTTTTCAAGCGGGGGGGCCGTTAGATACGCAGTATTTT.

The chain employs TRBV12-5 and TRBJ2-1; TRBD2 agrees at 12 bases. The CDR3 loop spans 18 amino acids. Germline lookup yields CDR1 LGHNT and CDR2 FRNRAP. J was trimmed by 2 bases and V by 1 base; bases with no gene match: 6. The CDR3 nucleotides are TGTGCTAGTGGTTTGGCTCCCCGGACTAGCGGGACCTACAATGAGCAGTTCTTC. Protein sequence: CASGLAPRTSGTYNEQFF.

This rearrangement joins TRBV14 to TRBJ1-5, with 7 bases fitting TRBD1. After removal of 0 bases from V and 4 bases from J, the junction contained 0 bases not matched to a gene. The germline CDR1 and CDR2 sequences are SGHDN and FVKESK. The CDR3 sequence is 14 residues long. CDR3 amino acids: CASSQDRGNQPQHF. The DNA for the CDR3 is TGTGCCAGCAGCCAAGACAGGGGGAATCAGCCCCAGCATTTT.

A few counts support this clone. The chain has TRBV28 and TRBJ1-5; no clear D gene. CDR1 and CDR2 from the germline V gene are MDHEN and SYDVKM. Trimming stripped 8 bases from V and 2 bases from J, with 16 bases between. The CDR3 contains 15 residues. CDR3 sequence: CASVPSIFGNQPQHF. The DNA of the CDR3 is TGTGCCAGCGTACCAAGCATTTTTGGCAATCAGCCCCAGCATTTT.

The chain carries TRBV7-9 and TRBJ1-2; weak D call: TRBD1 (5 bases). The CDR3 contains 15 residues. The germline V and J ends were trimmed by 5 bases and 6 bases, with 19 bases remaining between them. Germline V lookup: CDR1 SEHNR, CDR2 FQNEAQ (reference sequence). The CDR3 DNA sequence: TGTGCCAGCAGCCCACGTTCAGGGCGTGTTGATGGCTACACCTTC. Protein: CASSPRSGRVDGYTF.

The chain recombines TRBV2 with TRBJ1-1, with 7 bases aligning to TRBD1. Germline V gene lookup returns CDR1 SNHLY and CDR2 FYNNEI. The CDR3 loop spans 15 amino acids. V was clipped by 6 bases and J by 4 bases; unmatched bases: 11. CDR3 nucleotides: TGTGCCAGCAGAGAGGGGGCCTGGGGTGGCACTGAAGCTTTCTTT. Its translation: CASREGAWGGTEAFF.

The rearrangement uses TRBV5-1 and TRBJ2-5; 9 bases are shared with TRBD1. From germline, CDR1 is SGHRS and CDR2 YFSETQ. CDR3 length: 14 amino acids. Trimming at V came to 5 bases and at J to 2 bases, leaving 4 bases not matched to a gene. This CDR3 reads CASREDRGQETQYF. CDR3 DNA: TGCGCCAGCAGAGAGGACAGGGGACAAGAGACCCAGTACTTC.

This chain uses TRBV19 with TRBJ2-7; a weak D match, TRBD2 (6 bases). The CDR3 covers 14 residues. Trimming removed 5 bases at V and 5 bases at J, with 16 bases between. Germline CDR1 reads LNHDA; CDR2 reads SQIVND (reference sequence). This chain's CDR3 is CASSWGRWGDEQYF. CDR3 bases: TGTGCCAGTAGTTGGGGACGTTGGGGGGACGAGCAGTACTTC.

The chain uses TRBV7-9 and TRBJ1-2, with D possibly being TRBD1 (5 bases). The CDR3 length is 14 residues. Between the trimmed V and J ends, which lost 1 base and 8 bases, there was a span of 14 bases. From germline, CDR1 is SEHNR and CDR2 FQNEAQ (reference sequence). CDR3 sequence: CASSLVGGPRGYTF. CDR3 bases: TGTGCCAGCAGCTTAGTGGGGGGACCCAGGGGCTACACCTTC.

The chain is built from TRBV7-6 and TRBJ2-5; 7 bases match TRBD1. The DNA end favors TRBJ2-7, so the J call may be wrong. The CDR3 covers 15 residues. Per the germline V gene, CDR1 is SGHVS and CDR2 is FNYEAQ. The CDR3: CASSSDRERVYEQYF. CDR3 coding DNA: TGTGCCAGCAGCTCCGACAGGGAGCGTGTCTACGAGCAGTACTTC.

The chain joins TRBV6-4 to TRBJ1-2; 7 positions match TRBD1. V was clipped by 6 bases and J by 0 bases; unmatched bases: 4. Germline V gene data show CDR1 as MRHNA and CDR2 as SNTAGT. This CDR3 is 14 amino acids long. CDR3 sequence: CASSPGQTNYGYTF. CDR3 nucleotides: TGTGCCAGCAGCCCGGGACAGACTAACTATGGCTACACCTTC.

The CDR3 nucleotides read TGTGCCAGCAGACATGACAGGGGATGGGGCGAGCAGTACTTC. Translation gives CASRHDRGWGEQYF. The V and J genes are TRBV25-1 and TRBJ2-7; 8 nucleotides match TRBD1. The CDR3 consists of 14 residues. Trimming took 6 bases from V and 6 from J; bases not matched to a gene: 10. Germline CDR1 and CDR2: MGHDK and SYGVNS.

The chain is built from TRBV6-1 and TRBJ2-7; the match to TRBD2 covers 10 bases. Germline assignment: CDR1 MNHNS and CDR2 SASEGT. The CDR3 spans 15 residues. V was clipped by 4 bases and J by 3 bases; unmatched bases: 6. CDR3 region: CASSVPLAGVYEQYF. The DNA of the CDR3 is TGTGCCAGCAGTGTACCTCTAGCGGGGGTCTACGAGCAGTACTTC.

The CDR3 loop is CASSTQQGTGELFF. CDR3 sequence (DNA): TGTGCCAGCAGCACGCAACAGGGTACCGGGGAGCTGTTTTTT. The V gene is TRBV7-2, the J gene TRBJ2-2; TRBD1 might be the D (6 bases). CDR3 length: 14 residues. The V gene's germline CDR1 is SGHTA and CDR2 FQGNSA. The V gene lost 5 bases and the J gene lost 5 bases, with 12 bases spanning the gap.

This clone was found a few times. The rearrangement joins TRBV29-1 to TRBJ2-5; D is unclear. Deletions cut 7 bases from V and 5 bases from J, with 8 bases between. The CDR3 loop spans 10 amino acids. Per germline, CDR1 SQVTM and CDR2 ANQGSEA. The CDR3 region is CSGAVETQYF. In DNA form, the CDR3 reads TGCAGCGGTGCGGTGGAGACCCAGTACTTC.

The rearrangement joins TRBV25-1 to TRBJ1-1; TRBD1 is a possible D gene (5 bases). V lost 6 bases and J lost 0, with 11 bases in between. Germline V lookup: CDR1 MGHDK, CDR2 SYGVNS. CDR3 length equals 14 residues. The CDR3 region is CASSTGTVNTEAFF. As DNA, the CDR3 is TGTGCCAGCAGCACCGGGACTGTGAACACTGAAGCTTTCTTT.

This clone has at least ten counts. The chain couples TRBV27 to TRBJ1-5, with TRBD1 identical over 7 bases. The germline V gene encodes CDR1 MNHEY and CDR2 SMNVEV (reference sequence). Trimming removed 6 bases from V and 1 base from J; junction bases left unmatched: 6. The CDR3 extends over 15 amino acids. This chain's CDR3 is CASSPLTGSNQPQHF. For the CDR3, the DNA is TGTGCCAGCAGCCCCCTGACAGGGAGCAATCAGCCCCAGCATTTT.